The rows below give T cell receptor beta chains drawn from one sample of a study of blood T cell repertoires in COVID-19. Repertoires were generated with immunoSEQ multiplex PCR, while TCRdb's copy carries only in-frame clones and drops some. The sample has about 200,000 clones; roughly 85% are singletons. Sequenced material: PBMCs or T cells enriched from blood (not recorded which). All receptors come from a woman aged 50 to 60 who had been exposed to COVID-19. Both conserved end residues are part of each CDR3. The order of the fields is V gene, D gene, clone size, J gene, CDR3 protein. D genes are given only for firm matches. Only part of the rows carry a size: once, few, many, or a class if the clone is expanded.

TRBV19,NA,NA,TRBJ2-3,CASSMTVTTDTQYF
TRBV5-1,TRBD1,NA,TRBJ1-2,CASSADRGSEGYTF
TRBV6-2/TRBV6-3,NA,NA,TRBJ1-2,CASSYMGPPSISYF
TRBV27,NA,NA,TRBJ2-5,CASSLRGRSETQYF
TRBV19,NA,NA,TRBJ2-7,CASSIRLDSYEQYF
TRBV18,TRBD1,few,TRBJ1-1,CASSRDRVNTEAFF
TRBV28,NA,NA,TRBJ1-2,CASRASGEGVYGYTF
TRBV2,NA,few,TRBJ1-4,CASKAGTSGKLFF
TRBV5-1,NA,NA,TRBJ2-7,CASSLEPFSSYEQYF
TRBV5-1,NA,NA,TRBJ2-1,CASSLLTSQRYNEQFF
TRBV6-5,NA,NA,TRBJ1-5,CASSYRRGPSDQPQHF
TRBV5-1,NA,NA,TRBJ1-5,CASSLIGQPQHF
TRBV3-1/TRBV3-2,TRBD2,NA,TRBJ2-7,CASSQLAGVYEQYF
TRBV14,NA,few,TRBJ1-5,CASSQGTVSQHF
TRBV7-2,TRBD1,NA,TRBJ2-7,CASSLVGTGYTYEQYF
TRBV7-9,NA,NA,TRBJ1-4,CASSLAGGTEKLFF
TRBV12-3/TRBV12-4,NA,few,TRBJ2-3,CASSRDSQDTQYF
TRBV4-1,NA,NA,TRBJ1-2,CASSTRDTNYGYTF
TRBV6-1,TRBD1,NA,TRBJ1-3,CASRKDRAGNTIYF
TRBV7-3,NA,few,TRBJ2-7,CASSLNPTGAYEQYF
TRBV6-4,TRBD1,NA,TRBJ1-2,CASSQNSRDRAGYTF
TRBV7-8,NA,NA,TRBJ2-5,CASSLEGQGWMTYQETQYF
TRBV27,NA,NA,TRBJ1-5,CASSSREGQPQHF
TRBV19,NA,NA,TRBJ1-2,CASSIVGRYYGYTF
TRBV7-2,NA,NA,TRBJ1-1,CASSLLDSPKAFF
TRBV19,TRBD1,NA,TRBJ1-5,CASSIEQGAGSNQPQHF
TRBV14,TRBD1,NA,TRBJ2-7,CASSPTGIHEQYF
TRBV7-2,NA,NA,TRBJ1-1,CASSLALEGRDTEAFF
TRBV2,NA,NA,TRBJ1-3,CASSRELSGNTIYF
TRBV2,TRBD1,NA,TRBJ1-5,CASSIPPGQGRGGNQPQHF
TRBV4-2,NA,NA,TRBJ1-1,CASSQVPSAATMNTEAFF
TRBV4-3,TRBD1,once,TRBJ2-5,CASSQEGEDRVETQYF
TRBV7-2,NA,NA,TRBJ1-1,CASSLAPQAGFTEAFF
TRBV9,NA,NA,TRBJ2-3,CASTRGGARGSDTQYF
TRBV10-3,NA,NA,TRBJ2-3,CAISELLVRTDTQYF
TRBV7-9,NA,NA,TRBJ1-2,CASSFGRDLALDGYTF
TRBV6-5,NA,few,TRBJ1-1,CASSYSEFSAAFF
TRBV7-3,TRBD1,NA,TRBJ1-1,CASSKAGQGAGDTEAFF
TRBV30,NA,NA,TRBJ1-4,CAWSAPERRTNEKLFF
TRBV5-6,NA,NA,TRBJ1-4,CASSLSGVEKLFF
TRBV5-1,TRBD2,NA,TRBJ2-7,CASSEGTKPYEQYF
TRBV5-1,TRBD1,NA,TRBJ2-7,CASSRIHPGQGIYEQYF
TRBV19,NA,NA,TRBJ1-3,CASSRQVTSGNTIYF
TRBV9,NA,NA,TRBJ2-3,CASSVEQITDTQYF
TRBV29-1,NA,NA,TRBJ2-7,CSVAWAGAFYEQYF
TRBV7-6,NA,once,TRBJ2-7,CASSLNDQGGYEQYF
TRBV29-1,NA,NA,TRBJ1-1,CSVIIFPVNTEAFF
TRBV10-3,NA,NA,TRBJ1-1,CATTEEQRGTEAFF
TRBV6-5,NA,NA,TRBJ2-3,CASSYSWGVNTDTQYF
TRBV2,NA,NA,TRBJ2-2,CASRARVPTGELFF
TRBV24-1,NA,NA,TRBJ1-1,CATSDLSLGNTEAFF
TRBV3-1/TRBV3-2,NA,NA,TRBJ1-3,CASSQNLAGSGNTIYF
TRBV19,NA,NA,TRBJ1-5,CASSPPGGINQPQHF
TRBV14,NA,NA,TRBJ1-2,CASSQEVPGPMDGYTF
TRBV18,TRBD1,NA,TRBJ1-1,CASVQGARTEAFF
TRBV18,NA,NA,TRBJ1-5,CASSPGGGREPQHF
TRBV15,NA,NA,TRBJ1-4,CATSREGTHNEKLFF
TRBV10-3,NA,NA,TRBJ1-2,CAISVQGIDYGYTF
TRBV13,TRBD1,few,TRBJ1-1,CASSLGGGQGGAFF
TRBV5-1,NA,NA,TRBJ1-3,CASSLASRGFNTIYF